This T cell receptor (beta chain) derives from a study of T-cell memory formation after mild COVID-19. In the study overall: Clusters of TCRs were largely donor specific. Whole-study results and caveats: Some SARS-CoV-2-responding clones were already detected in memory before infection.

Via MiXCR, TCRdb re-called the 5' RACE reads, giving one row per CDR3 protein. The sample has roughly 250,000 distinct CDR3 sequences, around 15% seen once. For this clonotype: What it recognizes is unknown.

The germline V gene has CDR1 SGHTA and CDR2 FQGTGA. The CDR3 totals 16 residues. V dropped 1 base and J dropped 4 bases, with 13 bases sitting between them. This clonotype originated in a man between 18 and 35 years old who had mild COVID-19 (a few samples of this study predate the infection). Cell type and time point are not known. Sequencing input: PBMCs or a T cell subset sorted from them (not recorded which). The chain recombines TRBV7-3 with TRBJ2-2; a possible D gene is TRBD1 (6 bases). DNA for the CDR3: TGTGCCAGCAGCTTAAGTCAGGGGATGGGCACCGGGGAGCTGTTTTTT. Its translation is CASSLSQGMGTGELFF.